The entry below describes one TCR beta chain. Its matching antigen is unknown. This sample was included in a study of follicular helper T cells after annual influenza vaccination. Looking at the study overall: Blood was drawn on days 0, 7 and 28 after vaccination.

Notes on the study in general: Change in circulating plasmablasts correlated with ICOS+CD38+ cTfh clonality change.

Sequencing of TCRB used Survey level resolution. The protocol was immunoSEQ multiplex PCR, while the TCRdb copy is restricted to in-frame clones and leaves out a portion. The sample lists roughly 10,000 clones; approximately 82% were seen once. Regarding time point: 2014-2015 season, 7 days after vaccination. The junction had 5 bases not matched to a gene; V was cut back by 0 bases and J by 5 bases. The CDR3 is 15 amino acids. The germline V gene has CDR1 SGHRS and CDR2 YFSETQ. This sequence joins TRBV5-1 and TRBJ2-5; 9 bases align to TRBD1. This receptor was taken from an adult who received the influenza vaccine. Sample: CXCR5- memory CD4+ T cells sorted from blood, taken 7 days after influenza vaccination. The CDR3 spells CASSLARDRAETQYF. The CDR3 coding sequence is TGCGCCAGCAGCTTGGCTCGGGACAGGGCGGAGACCCAGTACTTC.